This TCR beta chain was documented in a study of shared clonotypes between healthy human individuals. General study findings and limits: Some clonotypes were shared by all four sorted-subset donors, while others were not shared. The non-shared ones had lower generation probabilities than the shared ones.

Sequencing was at deep level. Using immunoSEQ multiplex PCR, the repertoire was profiled, and TCRdb retains in-frame clones only, with some absent. The repertoire consists of 800,000 to 950,000 clones, with approximately 96% occurring once and the leading ten covering around 0.25%. Naive CD8 cells comprised CD45RO-negative, CCR7-positively selected cells, excluding terminally differentiated effector memory CD45RA+ cells. Each donor was a Caucasian adult residing in Nashville, Tennessee. Details on this clone: Its target is not known.

The germline V and J ends were trimmed by 3 bases and 8 bases, with 10 bases remaining between them. This CDR3 is 12 amino acids long. The germline CDR1 and CDR2 sequences are SGDLS and YYNGEE. The sequence derives from a man younger than 40 in good health. The specimen was naive CD8+ T cells sorted from blood. The rearrangement uses TRBV9 and TRBJ2-3; the D gene is possibly TRBD1 (6 bases). The DNA for the CDR3 is TGTGCCAGCAGCGACAGGGTGGGTACGCAGTATTTT. Translation: CASSDRVGTQYF.